The present TCR beta chain was sequenced within a study of OX40 agonist ivuxolimab in advanced cancers. TCRdb keeps only in-frame clones here, not all; method: immunoSEQ multiplex PCR. The sample lists roughly 72,000 clones; 89% were seen once. The CDR3 runs to 17 residues. Germline V lookup: CDR1 LNHDA, CDR2 SQIVND (reference sequence). Germline trimming cut 6 bases from V and 3 bases from J; bases unmatched to any gene: 14. The chain links TRBV19 to TRBJ2-5; TRBD2 aligns across 9 bases. The source was CD4+ or CD8+ T cells sorted from blood, collected in a trial of the OX40 agonist ivuxolimab. The clonotype comes from an adult with an advanced solid tumor such as melanoma, head and neck, liver or kidney cancer. The CDR3 DNA is TGTGCCAGTAGCCGGATTATGGATCGACTAGCGGAAGAGACCCAGTACTTC. Translating it yields CASSRIMDRLAEETQYF.